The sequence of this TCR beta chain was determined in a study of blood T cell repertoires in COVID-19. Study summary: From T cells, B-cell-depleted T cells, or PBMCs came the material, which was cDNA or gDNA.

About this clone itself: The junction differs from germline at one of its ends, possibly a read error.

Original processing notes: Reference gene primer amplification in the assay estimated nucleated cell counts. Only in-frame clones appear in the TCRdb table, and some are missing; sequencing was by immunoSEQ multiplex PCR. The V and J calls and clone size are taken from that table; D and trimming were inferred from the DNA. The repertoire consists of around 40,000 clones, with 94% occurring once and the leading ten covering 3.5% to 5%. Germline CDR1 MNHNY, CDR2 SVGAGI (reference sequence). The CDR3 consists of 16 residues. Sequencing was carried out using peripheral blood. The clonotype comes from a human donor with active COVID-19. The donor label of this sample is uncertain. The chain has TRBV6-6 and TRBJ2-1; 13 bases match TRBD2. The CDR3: CAGSYTGLAGVGEQFF. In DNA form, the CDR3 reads TGTGCCGGCAGTTACACCGGACTAGCGGGAGTCGGTGAGCAGTTCTTC.